The 28 T cell receptor beta chains listed next were all sequenced from one sample in a study of blood T cells in healthy people across ages. PCR was performed a second time for about 7 to 12 cycles using a sample-barcoded 5' primer and a J-beta primer mix. TCRdb recomputed calls from the 5' RACE reads with MiXCR, one row per CDR3 protein. The data contain 1.5 million to 2 million distinct CDR3 sequences, roughly two fifths of them singletons. Sequenced: blood. These receptors came from a human donor in good health.

The V call is TRBV2, the J call TRBJ2-7; TRBD2 might be the D (5 bases). This CDR3 has 14 amino acids. Germline V gene sequence: CDR1 SNHLY, CDR2 FYNNEI. V gave up 7 bases and J gave up 2 bases, with 15 bases separating them. The CDR3 coding sequence is TGTGCCAGCAATCCGGGAAATAGGCCCTACGAGCAGTACTTC. Encoded protein: CASNPGNRPYEQYF. The whole variable domain, remainder taken from reference TRBV2 and TRBJ2-7, is EPEVTQTPSHQVTQMGQEVILRCVPISNHLYFYWYRQILGQKVEFLVSFYNNEISEKSEIFDDQFSVERPDGSNFTLKIRSTKLEDSAMYFCASNPGNRPYEQYFGPGTRLTVT.

This clonotype has more than one count but fewer than ten. The CDR3 region has the DNA TGTGCCAGCAGCCATCCGACTGGACTGTCTGAGCAGTTCTTC. As protein: CASSHPTGLSEQFF. This chain connects TRBV12-3 or TRBV12-4 to TRBJ2-1, with D possibly matching TRBD2 (5 bases). Trimming shortened V by 6 bases and J by 9 bases, and 18 bases separated the two germline ends. This CDR3 comprises 14 residues.

The CDR3 nucleotides read TGCAGTGCTTGGAAGACTAGCGGGGGGGCTACCGGCAGTGAGACCCAGTACTTC. This sequence encodes CSAWKTSGGATGSETQYF. This chain joins TRBV20-1 and TRBJ2-4, with 14 bases identical to TRBD2. The DNA end favors TRBJ2-5, so the J call may be wrong. The CDR3 loop spans 18 amino acids. The germline CDR1 and CDR2 sequences are DFQATT and SNEGSKA (reference sequence).

This clonotype has at least ten counts. The CDR3 loop reads CASSENTEAFF. As DNA, the CDR3 is TGTGCCAGCAGTGAGAACACTGAAGCTTTCTTT. The chain links TRBV2 to TRBJ1-1; D not certain. Germline values: CDR1 SNHLY, CDR2 FYNNEI. Trimming took off 3 bases at V and 1 base at J, with 0 bases between the two ends. This CDR3 contains 11 residues.

The chain combines TRBV2 with TRBJ2-1; TRBD2 aligns across 10 bases. Germline assignment: CDR1 SNHLY and CDR2 FYNNEI. J was trimmed by 7 bases and V by 5 bases; bases with no gene match: 5. The CDR3 runs to 14 residues. CDR3 sequence (DNA): TGTGCCAGCAGTACTAGCGGGGTGCCGAATGAGCAGTTCTTC. Translating gives CASSTSGVPNEQFF.

This clonotype showed up just a few times. CDR3 sequence reads: CSVLRGEAFF. The CDR3 nucleotides read TGCAGCGTTTTAAGGGGTGAAGCTTTCTTT. The V gene is TRBV29-1, the J gene TRBJ1-1, with D possibly matching TRBD1 (5 bases). The CDR3 is 10 residues long. Germline V CDR1 and CDR2: SQVTM, ANQGSEA. Trimming took 5 bases from V and 7 from J, leaving 8 bases between them.

This clonotype appeared a few times. This chain joins TRBV4-2 and TRBJ1-1; possible D gene TRBD1, 6 bases. The ends were cut back, 1 base at V and 5 bases at J, with 20 bases in the middle. The CDR3 covers 17 residues. Looked up from germline, CDR1 is LGHNA and CDR2 is YNFKEQ. The CDR3 loop is CASSQVGYRVGKTEAFF. CDR3 nucleotide sequence: TGTGCCAGCAGCCAAGTCGGGTACAGGGTAGGTAAGACTGAAGCTTTCTTT.

This chain joins TRBV24-1 and TRBJ2-1, with D possibly being TRBD1 (5 bases). The CDR3 is 15 residues long. Germline CDR1 is KGHDR and CDR2 is SFDVKD. Deletions cut 2 bases from V and 7 bases from J, with 14 bases between. This chain's CDR3 is CATSDSGQAKNEQFF. CDR3 in DNA: TGTGCCACCAGTGATTCAGGGCAGGCGAAGAATGAGCAGTTCTTC.

Only a few counts were recorded for this clonotype. The V and J genes are TRBV9 and TRBJ1-2; D gene unclear. There are 13 residues in the CDR3. Trimming shortened V by 0 bases and J by 7 bases, and 10 bases separated the two germline ends. Germline values: CDR1 SGDLS, CDR2 YYNGEE. The CDR3 loop is CASSVVGTAGYTF. The CDR3 DNA reads as TGTGCCAGCAGCGTAGTCGGTACAGCTGGCTACACCTTC.

This chain uses TRBV3-1 with TRBJ2-3; TRBD1 agrees at 7 bases. Germline V CDR1 and CDR2: LGHDT, YNNKEL (reference sequence). Unmatched junction bases numbered 6, after V lost 4 bases and J lost 2 bases. This CDR3 region has 15 residues. The CDR3 sequence is CASSPSGTDTDTQYF. The CDR3 DNA is TGTGCCAGCAGCCCGTCGGGGACAGACACAGATACGCAGTATTTT.

This chain uses TRBV12-3 or TRBV12-4 with TRBJ2-5, with TRBD2 identical over 12 bases. The J call may be wrong; the DNA end is better matched by TRBJ2-7. The CDR3 loop spans 14 amino acids. CDR3: CASSNGLAGYEQYF. CDR3 nucleotide sequence: TGTGCCAGTAGCAATGGACTAGCGGGGTACGAGCAGTACTTC.

This clonotype was seen a few times. The chain combines TRBV7-9 with TRBJ2-1, with D hard to call. Trimming stripped 7 bases from V and 5 bases from J, with 6 bases between. Germline values: CDR1 SEHNR, CDR2 FQNEAQ (reference sequence). CDR3 length equals 11 residues. The CDR3 DNA follows: TGTGCCAGCACCATAAACAATGAGCAGTTCTTC. It codes for CASTINNEQFF. Based on the CDR3 plus reference TRBV7-9 and TRBJ2-1, the full variable domain is DTGVSQNPRHKITKRGQNVTFRCDPISEHNRLYWYRQTLGQGPEFLTYFQNEAQLEKSRLLSDRFSAERPKGSFSTLEIQRTEQGDSAMYLCASTINNEQFFGPGTRLTVL.

V gene TRBV12-3 or TRBV12-4 combines with J gene TRBJ2-3; D might be TRBD1 or TRBD2, each matching 5 bases. The germline V and J ends were trimmed by 3 bases and 4 bases, with 11 bases remaining between them. This CDR3 is 14 amino acids long. The CDR3 region is CASSLIGAPDTQYF. CDR3 nucleotide sequence: TGTGCCAGCAGTTTGATCGGGGCCCCAGATACGCAGTATTTT.

This clonotype was observed a few times. The genes are TRBV7-2 and TRBJ2-4; D uncertain. The end of the DNA fits TRBJ2-7 better, so the J call may be wrong. The CDR3 runs to 13 residues. CDR1 is SGHTA and CDR2 is FQGNSA in the germline V gene. The chain's CDR3 is CASSPTTGREQYF. CDR3 DNA: TGTGCCAGCAGCCCTACTACCGGGCGCGAGCAGTACTTC.

The chain carries TRBV6-2 or TRBV6-3 and TRBJ2-1, with a tentative D call TRBD2 (6 bases). The germline V and J ends were trimmed by 9 bases and 3 bases, with 12 bases remaining between them. CDR1 is MNHEY, CDR2 SVGEGT, per germline. The CDR3 loop spans 13 amino acids. Here the CDR3 DNA reads TGTGCCAGTCAAGGGGAGGTCTACAATGAGCAGTTCTTC. Translation gives CASQGEVYNEQFF.

This clonotype was counted at least ten times. The V call is TRBV7-3, the J call TRBJ1-1; 10 bases fit TRBD1. This CDR3 has 15 residues. The germline gives CDR1 SGHTA, CDR2 FQGTGA. With V trimmed by 5 bases and J by 6 bases, 9 bases remained unmatched. CDR3 protein: CASSNEPGQGSEAFF. The CDR3 DNA reads TGTGCCAGCAGCAATGAACCGGGACAGGGGTCTGAAGCTTTCTTT.

Only one count was recorded for this clonotype. The chain joins TRBV20-1 to TRBJ2-1; D is perhaps TRBD1 (5 bases). CDR1 and CDR2 (germline): DFQATT, SNEGSKA (reference sequence). V lost 0 bases and J 5 bases, leaving 14 bases between the germline ends. The CDR3 is made up of 15 amino acids. The CDR3 region has the DNA TGCAGTGCTAGAGATCTTAGGGGCCAGAACAATGAGCAGTTCTTC. Protein: CSARDLRGQNNEQFF.

The V gene is TRBV29-1, the J gene TRBJ2-1; the D gene is possibly TRBD2 (7 bases). Germline V gene sequence: CDR1 SQVTM, CDR2 ANQGSEA. The CDR3 has 18 residues. Trimming removed 5 bases at V and 5 bases at J, with 28 bases between. CDR3 loop: CSVKGLSLQQGGNNEQFF. The CDR3 coding sequence is TGCAGCGTTAAGGGACTGTCCCTCCAACAGGGAGGGAACAATGAGCAGTTCTTC.

This clonotype came up a few times. The chain recombines TRBV12-3 or TRBV12-4 with TRBJ1-5; no firm D call. The CDR3 loop spans 11 amino acids. The ends were cut back, 5 bases at V and 5 bases at J, with 4 bases in the middle. Here the CDR3 reads CASSRYQPQHF. In nucleotides, the CDR3 is TGTGCCAGCAGTCGGTATCAGCCCCAGCATTTT.

This clonotype has a handful of counts. V gene TRBV5-1 combines with J gene TRBJ1-1, with 11 bases matching TRBD1. With V trimmed by 2 bases and J by 3 bases, 9 bases remained unmatched. Germline V gives CDR1 SGHRS, CDR2 YFSETQ. There are 17 residues in the CDR3. DNA of the CDR3: TGCGCCAGCAGCTTAAGACTACCGGGACAGGGGGACACTGAAGCTTTCTTT. Translated, it gives CASSLRLPGQGDTEAFF.

The genes are TRBV12-3 or TRBV12-4 and TRBJ1-5; D not resolved. Trimming removed 2 bases from V and 9 bases from J, with 8 bases in between. CDR3 size: 12 residues. CDR3 in amino acids: CASSLYPGPQHF. In DNA, the CDR3 is TGTGCCAGCAGTTTATATCCGGGGCCCCAGCATTTT.

J is TRBJ1-2 and V is TRBV25-1; 10 bases map to TRBD1. CDR1 and CDR2 from the germline V gene are MGHDK and SYGVNS. This CDR3 comprises 13 residues. J was trimmed by 4 bases and V by 6 bases; bases with no gene match: 2. CDR3 nucleotide sequence: TGTGCCAGCAGGGACAGGGGGATCTATGGCTACACCTTC. This gives the protein CASRDRGIYGYTF.

This clonotype was seen at least ten times. The chain joins TRBV12-5 to TRBJ1-2; 7 bases fit TRBD1. After removal of 6 bases from V and 4 bases from J, the junction contained 11 bases not matched to a gene. The CDR3 spans 15 residues. From germline, CDR1 is LGHNT and CDR2 FRNRAP. CDR3 coding DNA: TGTGCTAGTGGAGACCCCAACAGGGGACTCTATGGCTACACCTTC. This encodes CASGDPNRGLYGYTF.

The chain links TRBV3-1 to TRBJ2-7; D possibly corresponds to TRBD1 (5 bases). This CDR3 spans 15 amino acids. V was clipped by 2 bases and J by 2 bases, with 13 bases between them. The germline CDR1 and CDR2 sequences are LGHDT and YNNKEL (reference sequence). For the CDR3, the DNA is TGTGCCAGCAGCCAATACGAGACAGAAGCCTACGAGCAGTACTTC. Translated: CASSQYETEAYEQYF.

V is TRBV5-1 and J is TRBJ2-5; 8 positions agree with TRBD2. This CDR3 has 17 amino acids. J gave up 1 base and V 0 bases, and 8 bases lay outside the gene matches. Germline CDR1 and CDR2: SGHRS and YFSETQ. CDR3 loop: CASSLALASGFQETQYF. CDR3 coding DNA: TGCGCCAGCAGCTTGGCCTTGGCTAGCGGGTTCCAAGAGACCCAGTACTTC.

This clonotype was recorded a few times. The chain is built from TRBV4-3 and TRBJ2-3; D might be TRBD2 (6 bases). The germline V gene encodes CDR1 LGHNA and CDR2 YSLEER. This CDR3 is built from 17 residues. V was shortened by 4 bases and J by 6 bases, with 23 bases between the two germline ends. The CDR3 DNA sequence: TGCGCCAGCAGCCTCAGGAGTCGGGGGTACATGAGGGATACGCAGTATTTT. It is translated as CASSLRSRGYMRDTQYF.

The gene calls are TRBV20-1 and TRBJ1-4, with 7 bases identical to TRBD1. The CDR3 loop spans 13 amino acids. Germline V CDR1 and CDR2: DFQATT, SNEGSKA (reference sequence). The V gene end was trimmed by 5 bases and the J gene end by 7 bases; junction bases not matched to a gene: 7. This chain's CDR3 is CSALDRAAEKLFF. In nucleotides, the CDR3 is TGCAGTGCTTTAGACAGGGCGGCTGAAAAACTGTTTTTT.

J is TRBJ1-2 and V is TRBV7-2, with D unclear. Germline lookup yields CDR1 SGHTA and CDR2 FQGNSA. Trimming removed 5 bases from V and 2 bases from J, with 30 bases in between. The CDR3 sequence is 20 residues long. CDR3 sequence: CASSSPSSRSTMGDNYGYTF. CDR3 nucleotides: TGTGCCAGCAGCAGTCCGAGCTCCCGATCCACCATGGGAGACAACTATGGCTACACCTTC.